The 32 T cell receptor beta chains reported below all come from one sample, sequenced in a study of CD4 T cells in relation to SARS-CoV-2 and coronaviruses. CD4+ T cells from unexposed donors were obtained before the COVID-19 pandemic (2011-2018). Measured with immunoSEQ multiplex PCR; TCRdb has only the in-frame clones, and not every one. This sample has around 70,000 clones, with over 70% found just once. Sequenced input: memory CD4+ T cells from PBMCs. The receptors stem from a human donor in good health.

CDR3 DNA: TGTGCCTGGAGTCTAGGACTGGAAGCTAGCACAGATACGCAGTATTTT. This encodes CAWSLGLEASTDTQYF. The J gene is TRBJ2-3, the V gene TRBV30; D perhaps matches TRBD2 (5 bases). Germline assignment: CDR1 GTSNPN and CDR2 SVGIG (reference sequence). The CDR3 loop spans 16 amino acids. The V gene lost 2 bases and the J gene lost 0 bases, with 15 bases spanning the gap.

This rearrangement joins TRBV5-1 to TRBJ1-1; D might be TRBD1 (5 bases). V was shortened by 0 bases and J by 0 bases, with 9 bases between the two germline ends. This CDR3 contains 15 residues. Germline V gene lookup returns CDR1 SGHRS and CDR2 YFSETQ. The CDR3 DNA sequence: TGCGCCAGCAGCTTGGATGGCAGGGTGAACACTGAAGCTTTCTTT. It encodes CASSLDGRVNTEAFF.

The V and J genes are TRBV28 and TRBJ1-2, with D perhaps TRBD1 (6 bases). Per germline, CDR1 MDHEN and CDR2 SYDVKM. The CDR3 covers 15 residues. Trimming left V 1 base short and J 3 bases short, with 12 bases between. The DNA for the CDR3 is TGTGCCAGCAGTTTATCGGGGGCGAATTACTATGGCTACACCTTC. The encoded protein is CASSLSGANYYGYTF.

The CDR3 here is CASARGIGNSPLHF. In DNA form, the CDR3 reads TGTGCCAGCGCCAGGGGTATCGGGAATTCACCCCTCCACTTT. V is TRBV6-5 and J is TRBJ1-6, with D maybe TRBD1 (6 bases). Trimming removed 8 bases at V and 7 bases at J, with 15 bases between. Germline lookup yields CDR1 MNHEY and CDR2 SVGAGI. The CDR3 length is 14 residues.

This rearrangement joins TRBV12-3 or TRBV12-4 to TRBJ2-7, with TRBD1 matching 8 bases. Trimming cost V 6 bases and J 10 bases; bases outside gene matches: 5. The CDR3 length is 11 residues. The CDR3 bases are TGTGCCAGCAGGATAGACAGGGGACAGTACTTC. This translates into CASRIDRGQYF.

This chain uses TRBV6-5 with TRBJ1-1, with D perhaps matching TRBD1 (6 bases). The CDR3 runs to 14 residues. Between the trimmed V and J ends, which lost 1 base and 4 bases, there was a span of 10 bases. The germline V gene encodes CDR1 MNHEY and CDR2 SVGAGI. CDR3 DNA sequence: TGTGCCAGCAGTTACTACAGGGCAGCCACTGAAGCTTTCTTT. Protein sequence: CASSYYRAATEAFF.

The chain has TRBV6-2 or TRBV6-3 and TRBJ2-5; D is unclear. With 5 bases removed from V and 5 bases from J, the gap between germline ends came to 18 bases. CDR3 length equals 15 residues. Germline loops: CDR1 MNHEY, CDR2 SVGEGT. DNA for the CDR3: TGTGCCAGCAGTCAGATTACGGTTGGAGCGGAGACCCAGTACTTC. It specifies CASSQITVGAETQYF.

The V call is TRBV3-1 (or the pseudogene TRBV3-2), the J call TRBJ2-3; D may be TRBD2 (6 bases). Trimming removed 5 bases from V and 3 bases from J, with 15 bases in between. The germline CDR1 and CDR2 sequences are LGHDT and YNNKEL (reference sequence). This CDR3 has 15 residues. The CDR3 DNA sequence: TGTGCCAGCAGCTTCGGGACGGGGGAGACAGATACGCAGTATTTT. Translation: CASSFGTGETDTQYF.

The chain recombines TRBV4-1 with TRBJ2-3, with D perhaps TRBD1 or TRBD2 (6 bases each). Looked up from germline, CDR1 is MGHRA and CDR2 is YSYEKL. Between the trimmed V and J ends, which lost 0 bases and 9 bases, there was a span of 19 bases. The CDR3 contains 16 residues. The CDR3 loop reads CASSQDERQEGGTQYF. The DNA of the CDR3 is TGCGCCAGCAGCCAAGATGAGAGGCAGGAGGGGGGCACGCAGTATTTT.

This clone was counted once. This chain links TRBV5-6 with TRBJ1-3; TRBD1 matches at 8 bases. J lost 0 bases, V lost 4 bases, and 9 bases had no gene match. This CDR3 contains 17 residues. Germline V gives CDR1 SGHDT, CDR2 YYEEEE. CDR3 loop: CASSLLQGVSSGNTIYF. The CDR3 DNA sequence: TGTGCCAGCAGCCTACTACAGGGGGTGTCCTCTGGAAACACCATATATTTT. Using reference TRBV5-6 and TRBJ1-3 for the parts outside the CDR3, the full variable domain is DAGVTQSPTHLIKTRGQQVTLRCSPKSGHDTVSWYQQALGQGPQFIFQYYEEEERQRGNFPDRFSGHQFPNYSSELNVNALLLGDSALYLCASSLLQGVSSGNTIYFGEGSWLTVV.

Of note for this clone: One junction end disagrees with the germline gene, perhaps due to a read error. The chain joins TRBV7-7 to TRBJ2-2; tentative D call: TRBD2 (5 bases). Per the germline V gene, CDR1 is SSHAT and CDR2 is FNYEAQ (reference sequence). The CDR3 has 15 residues. The CDR3 DNA reads TGTGCTAGCAGCCCCGAGGGCCGGGTCACCGGGGAGCTGTTTTTT. It specifies CASSPEGRVTGELFF.

The gene calls are TRBV3-1 (or the pseudogene TRBV3-2) and TRBJ2-1; 12 bases agree with TRBD2. The CDR3 is made up of 18 amino acids. Germline V gives CDR1 LGHDT, CDR2 YNNKEL (reference sequence). The V gene end was trimmed by 4 bases and the J gene end by 8 bases; junction bases not matched to a gene: 15. CDR3 protein: CASSPPRGLAGLGDEQFF. For the CDR3, the DNA is TGTGCCAGCAGCCCCCCGCGGGGACTAGCGGGTTTGGGTGATGAGCAGTTCTTC.

This clone has a handful of counts. The CDR3 DNA is TGTGCCATCAAAGGGAAGGAGCACACTGAAGCTTTCTTT. It yields the protein CAIKGKEHTEAFF. J is TRBJ1-1 and V is TRBV10-3; D call uncertain. Germline V gene lookup returns CDR1 ENHRY and CDR2 SYGVKD. CDR3 length: 13 residues. Between the trimmed V and J ends, which lost 7 bases and 3 bases, there was a span of 12 bases.

V gene TRBV28 combines with J gene TRBJ2-6; TRBD1 is a possible D gene (6 bases). The V gene lost 6 bases and the J gene lost 0 bases, with 21 bases spanning the gap. The CDR3 contains 19 residues. Germline values: CDR1 MDHEN, CDR2 SYDVKM. The CDR3 DNA is TGTGCCAGCAGCGGAAACAGAGACAGGCTGAGCTCTGGGGCCAACGTCCTGACTTTC. This codes for CASSGNRDRLSSGANVLTF.

The chain carries TRBV12-3 or TRBV12-4 and TRBJ2-1, with D hard to call. V gave up 4 bases and J gave up 7 bases, with 11 bases separating them. The CDR3 sequence is 13 residues long. The CDR3 spells CASSSGRRNEQFF. CDR3 coding DNA: TGTGCCAGCAGTTCTGGACGGCGGAATGAGCAGTTCTTC.

This chain links TRBV9 with TRBJ2-3; the D gene is possibly TRBD2 (5 bases). Germline loops: CDR1 SGDLS, CDR2 YYNGEE. This CDR3 has 14 residues. The V gene lost 2 bases and the J gene lost 0 bases, with 7 bases spanning the gap. Here the CDR3 reads CASSVRASTDTQYF. DNA of the CDR3: TGTGCCAGCAGCGTGAGGGCTAGCACAGATACGCAGTATTTT.

The chain is built from TRBV18 and TRBJ1-2; 8 bases map to TRBD1. The germline CDR1 and CDR2 sequences are KGHSH and LQKENI. Trimming took 3 bases from V and 0 from J; bases not matched to a gene: 0. The CDR3 has 14 residues. The CDR3 sequence is CASSPDRANYGYTF. The CDR3 DNA reads as TGTGCCAGCTCACCGGACAGGGCTAACTATGGCTACACCTTC.

This chain joins TRBV7-2 and TRBJ2-2; D is unresolved. Trimming shortened V by 2 bases and J by 2 bases, and 6 bases separated the two germline ends. Germline assignment: CDR1 SGHTA and CDR2 FQGNSA. The CDR3 totals 14 residues. CDR3 bases: TGTGCCAGCAGCTTAATTAGAAACACCGGGGAGCTGTTTTTT. Protein: CASSLIRNTGELFF.

The gene calls are TRBV5-1 and TRBJ1-1; D may be TRBD1 (6 bases). Trimming left V 3 bases short and J 3 bases short, with 12 bases between. Germline V CDR1 and CDR2: SGHRS, YFSETQ. This CDR3 has 14 residues. The chain's CDR3 is CASSSPGTHTEAFF. The CDR3 bases are TGCGCCAGCAGCTCGCCGGGGACACACACTGAAGCTTTCTTT.

CDR3 in DNA: TGTGCCAGCAGCGGTAGTGGTATCGGGTCTGGAAACACCATATATTTT. It codes for CASSGSGIGSGNTIYF. The genes are TRBV7-2 and TRBJ1-3; no clear D gene. This CDR3 is built from 16 residues. Germline-derived CDR1 and CDR2 are SGHTA and FQGNSA. V was trimmed by 5 bases and J by 1 base, leaving 15 bases between them.

The V call is TRBV4-3, the J call TRBJ1-2; the D gene is possibly TRBD1 (5 bases). Germline CDR1 reads LGHNA; CDR2 reads YSLEER. The CDR3 extends over 14 amino acids. V dropped 0 bases and J dropped 3 bases, with 8 bases sitting between them. CDR3 loop: CASSQDSGYYGYTF. The CDR3 region has the DNA TGCGCCAGCAGCCAAGATTCAGGGTACTATGGCTACACCTTC.

This sequence joins TRBV20-1 and TRBJ1-1, with 8 bases fitting TRBD1. Germline values: CDR1 DFQATT, CDR2 SNEGSKA (reference sequence). The CDR3 sequence is 15 residues long. The ends lost 3 bases at V and 6 bases at J; junction bases unmatched: 12. CDR3 residues: CSASDNNQGAPEAFF. The CDR3 DNA sequence: TGCAGTGCTAGTGATAATAACCAGGGGGCGCCTGAAGCTTTCTTT.

This sequence joins TRBV3-1 (or the pseudogene TRBV3-2) and TRBJ1-6, with D unclear. V lost 0 bases and J 6 bases, leaving 12 bases between the germline ends. Germline V gene data show CDR1 as LGHDT and CDR2 as YNNKEL (reference sequence). This CDR3 has 16 residues. CDR3 in amino acids: CASSQDPGVGNSPLHF. DNA of the CDR3: TGTGCCAGCAGCCAAGATCCCGGAGTGGGTAATTCACCCCTCCACTTT.

The chain joins TRBV29-1 to TRBJ1-2; 9 bases map to TRBD1. CDR1 is SQVTM, CDR2 ANQGSEA, per germline. J was trimmed by 8 bases and V by 6 bases; bases with no gene match: 4. The CDR3 length is 11 residues. The CDR3: CSVLTGGGYTF. The CDR3 DNA reads TGCAGCGTACTGACAGGGGGAGGCTACACCTTC. Together with reference TRBV29-1 and TRBJ1-2, the CDR3 gives the full variable domain: SAVISQKPSRDICQRGTSLTIQCQVDSQVTMMFWYRQQPGQSLTLIATANQGSEATYESGFVIDKFPISRPNLTFSTLTVSNMSPEDSSIYLCSVLTGGGYTFGSGTRLTVV.

V and J are TRBV7-2 and TRBJ1-4; 12 bases are shared with TRBD1. The CDR3 spans 14 residues. V gave up 8 bases and J gave up 7 bases; unmatched junction bases: 5. The germline CDR1 and CDR2 sequences are SGHTA and FQGNSA. This CDR3 reads CASGRDRGLEKLFF. CDR3 DNA: TGTGCCAGCGGACGGGACAGGGGGCTTGAAAAACTGTTTTTT.

The chain carries TRBV5-1 and TRBJ2-1, with 13 bases that match TRBD2. Germline CDR1 and CDR2: SGHRS and YFSETQ. V shed 0 bases, J shed 10 bases, and the junction held 4 bases outside the gene matches. CDR3 size: 15 residues. CDR3 region: CASSLGTSGSQEQFF. The CDR3 DNA reads as TGCGCCAGCAGCTTGGGGACTAGCGGGAGCCAAGAGCAGTTCTTC.

This rearrangement joins TRBV14 to TRBJ1-1, with D unresolved. The CDR3 spans 13 residues. V was shortened by 4 bases and J by 1 base, with 7 bases between the two germline ends. Looked up from germline, CDR1 is SGHDN and CDR2 is FVKESK. CDR3 DNA: TGTGCCAGCAGCCGTAACAGGAACACTGAAGCTTTCTTT. Translated: CASSRNRNTEAFF.

The chain links TRBV29-1 to TRBJ2-2; D unresolved. V lost 7 bases, J lost 2 bases, and 8 bases lay in between. Germline loops: CDR1 SQVTM, CDR2 ANQGSEA. This CDR3 is 12 amino acids long. This CDR3 is CSAHSNTGELFF. The CDR3 DNA reads TGCAGCGCCCACAGCAACACCGGGGAGCTGTTTTTT.

The count of this clone is one. The chain employs TRBV7-3 and TRBJ2-3, with 13 bases matching TRBD2. The CDR3 has 16 amino acids. In germline, CDR1 is SGHTA, CDR2 FQGTGA. Unmatched junction bases numbered 6, after V lost 6 bases and J lost 3 bases. The CDR3 is CASSSGTSGKTDTQYF. The CDR3 DNA follows: TGTGCCAGCAGTTCGGGGACTAGCGGGAAGACAGATACGCAGTATTTT.

This sequence joins TRBV9 and TRBJ2-7; 7 nucleotides line up with TRBD1. The CDR3 has 14 residues. Germline values: CDR1 SGDLS, CDR2 YYNGEE. V was clipped by 4 bases and J by 3 bases; unmatched bases: 7. CDR3 loop: CASSSGTDYYEQYF. The CDR3 DNA reads TGTGCCAGCAGCTCAGGGACAGACTACTACGAGCAGTACTTC. The variable domain in full, with the rest retrieved from reference TRBV9 and TRBJ2-7, is DSGVTQTPKHLITATGQRVTLRCSPRSGDLSVYWYQQSLDQGLQFLIQYYNGEERAKGNILERFSAQQFPDLHSELNLSSLELGDSALYFCASSSGTDYYEQYFGPGTRLTVT.

The rearrangement links TRBV3-1 (or the pseudogene TRBV3-2) to TRBJ2-3; the D is unclear. The CDR3 extends over 15 amino acids. The V gene's germline CDR1 is LGHDT and CDR2 YNNKEL (reference sequence). The ends were cut back, 5 bases at V and 4 bases at J, with 16 bases in the middle. CDR3 sequence: CASSLRVGVPDTQYF. The CDR3 DNA is TGTGCCAGCAGCTTAAGGGTGGGCGTCCCAGATACGCAGTATTTT.

The chain recombines TRBV7-6 with TRBJ2-7, with D maybe TRBD1 (6 bases). The CDR3 runs to 14 residues. V was cut by 1 base and J by 0 bases, with 7 bases left in between. Germline V gene sequence: CDR1 SGHVS, CDR2 FNYEAQ. Written as DNA, the CDR3 is TGTGCCAGCAGCTTAGAGGACAGCTCCTACGAGCAGTACTTC. It specifies CASSLEDSSYEQYF. Using reference TRBV7-6 and TRBJ2-7 for the parts outside the CDR3, the full variable domain is GAGVSQSPRYKVTKRGQDVALRCDPISGHVSLYWYRQALGQGPEFLTYFNYEAQQDKSGLPNDRFSAERPEGSISTLTIQRTEQRDSAMYRCASSLEDSSYEQYFGPGTRLTVT.